The clone carrying this TCR beta chain was seen only a few times. A single record per CDR3 protein comes from TCRdb applying MiXCR to the 5' RACE reads. Seen here are some 670,000 distinct CDR3 sequences, around an eighth observed once, and the top ten hold 15%. The sample comes from a study of T cells after yellow fever vaccination. V was cut by 0 bases and J by 6 bases, with 21 bases left in between. Germline assignment: CDR1 MNHEY and CDR2 SVGEGT. The CDR3 totals 18 residues. The specimen was PBMCs, collected on the day of the yellow fever booster vaccination. This clonotype was sampled from a man younger than 40 who received the YFV17D yellow fever vaccine. This sequence joins TRBV6-2 or TRBV6-3 and TRBJ2-1; D gene ambiguous. The CDR3 is CASSYSIIGESLFNEQFF. CDR3 DNA sequence: TGTGCCAGCAGTTACTCGATCATCGGCGAAAGCCTATTCAATGAGCAGTTCTTC.